The source of this T cell receptor beta chain is a study of cytomegalovirus exposure and HLA in healthy donors. Study details: Most donors, more than 80% of approximately 400 genotyped, fell in the Caucasian-associated ancestry cluster.

Turning to this clone: Its antigen is not identified.

General study results and limits: A later analysis showed TCR association rates differing by HLA locus, peaking at DRB1 and lowest at HLA-C. Earlier findings revealed that most TCR beta V segments proved productive either about 90% or about 30% of the time. There were reportedly fewer N-insertions in an Asian-associated ancestry cluster than the approximately 630-donor mean, in a later analysis.

The V and J ends lost 5 bases and 2 bases, in that order; junction bases with no gene match: 6. CDR3 length equals 14 residues. Germline V gene data show CDR1 as SGDLS and CDR2 as YYNGEE. Researchers ran the PCR with 60 Vbeta and 13 Jbeta primers. Profiled with immunoSEQ multiplex PCR; TCRdb holds only in-frame clones, not every one. The sample yields about 63,000 clones, around 68% seen once. Specimen: PBMCs. The chain joins TRBV9 to TRBJ2-7; 8 nucleotides line up with TRBD1. This clonotype was obtained from a man between 50 and 59 years old in good health and CMV-seropositive. The CDR3 region has the DNA TGTGCCAGCAGTCCCGGGACAGGAGCCTACGAGCAGTACTTC. Translating gives CASSPGTGAYEQYF.